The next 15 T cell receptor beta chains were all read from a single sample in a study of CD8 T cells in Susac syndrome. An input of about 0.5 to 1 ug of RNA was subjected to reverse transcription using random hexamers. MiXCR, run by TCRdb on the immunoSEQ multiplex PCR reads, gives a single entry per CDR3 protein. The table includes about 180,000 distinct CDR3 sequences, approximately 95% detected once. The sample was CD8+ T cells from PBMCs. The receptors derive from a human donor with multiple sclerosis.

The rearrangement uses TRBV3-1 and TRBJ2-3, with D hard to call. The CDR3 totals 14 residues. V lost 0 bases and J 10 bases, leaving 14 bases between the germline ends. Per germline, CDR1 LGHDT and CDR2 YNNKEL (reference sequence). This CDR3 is CASSQDRFSISQYF. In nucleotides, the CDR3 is TGTGCCAGCAGCCAAGACAGGTTTTCGATTTCGCAGTATTTT.

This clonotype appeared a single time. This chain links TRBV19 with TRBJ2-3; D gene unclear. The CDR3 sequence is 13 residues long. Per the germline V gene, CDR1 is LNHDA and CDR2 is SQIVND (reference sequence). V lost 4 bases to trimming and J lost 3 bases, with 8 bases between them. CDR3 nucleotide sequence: TGTGCCAGTAGTACCCTGCCGACAGATACGCAGTATTTT. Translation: CASSTLPTDTQYF.

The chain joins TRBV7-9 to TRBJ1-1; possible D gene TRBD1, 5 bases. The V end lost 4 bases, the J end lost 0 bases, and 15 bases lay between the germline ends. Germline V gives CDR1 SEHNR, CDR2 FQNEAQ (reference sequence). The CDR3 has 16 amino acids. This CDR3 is CASSYPGGTMNTEAFF. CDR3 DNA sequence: TGTGCCAGCAGCTACCCGGGGGGTACCATGAACACTGAAGCTTTCTTT.

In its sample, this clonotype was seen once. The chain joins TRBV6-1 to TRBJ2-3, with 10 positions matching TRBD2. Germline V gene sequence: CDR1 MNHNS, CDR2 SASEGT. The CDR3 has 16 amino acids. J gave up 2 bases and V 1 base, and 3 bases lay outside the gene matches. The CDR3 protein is CASSEGTSGLTDTQYF. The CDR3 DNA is TGTGCCAGCAGTGAAGGGACTAGCGGACTCACAGATACGCAGTATTTT.

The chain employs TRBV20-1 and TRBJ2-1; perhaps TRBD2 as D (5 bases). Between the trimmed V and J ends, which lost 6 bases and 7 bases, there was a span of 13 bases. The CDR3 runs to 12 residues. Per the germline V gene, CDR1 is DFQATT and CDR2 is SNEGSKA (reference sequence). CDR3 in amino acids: CSARARRNEQFF. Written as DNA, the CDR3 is TGCAGTGCGCGGGCGAGGAGAAATGAGCAGTTCTTC.

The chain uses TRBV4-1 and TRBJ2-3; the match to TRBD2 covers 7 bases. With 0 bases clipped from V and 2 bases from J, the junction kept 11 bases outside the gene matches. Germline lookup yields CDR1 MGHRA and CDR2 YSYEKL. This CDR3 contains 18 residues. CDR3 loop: CASSQEGSLADYTDTQYF. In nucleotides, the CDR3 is TGCGCCAGCAGCCAAGAAGGATCGCTAGCGGATTACACAGATACGCAGTATTTT.

The CDR3 sequence: CSVNGASGQAWYEQYF. In DNA, the CDR3 is TGCAGCGTCAACGGCGCCTCCGGACAAGCTTGGTACGAGCAGTACTTC. The V and J genes are TRBV29-1 and TRBJ2-7, with a weak D call TRBD1 (5 bases). The CDR3 spans 16 residues. CDR1 and CDR2 from the germline V gene are SQVTM and ANQGSEA. Trimming left V 6 bases short and J 4 bases short, with 25 bases between.

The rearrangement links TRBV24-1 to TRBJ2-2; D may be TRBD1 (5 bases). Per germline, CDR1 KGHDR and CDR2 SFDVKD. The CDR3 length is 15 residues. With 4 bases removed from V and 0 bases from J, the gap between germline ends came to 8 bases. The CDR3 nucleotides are TGTGCCACCAGTGACACGGACACGAACACCGGGGAGCTGTTTTTT. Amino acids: CATSDTDTNTGELFF.

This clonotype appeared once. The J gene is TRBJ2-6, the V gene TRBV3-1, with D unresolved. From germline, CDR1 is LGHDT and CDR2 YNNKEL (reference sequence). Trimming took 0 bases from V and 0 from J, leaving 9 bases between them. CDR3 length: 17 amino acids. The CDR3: CASSQEASGSGANVLTF. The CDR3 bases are TGTGCCAGCAGCCAAGAAGCTTCGGGCTCTGGGGCCAACGTCCTGACTTTC.

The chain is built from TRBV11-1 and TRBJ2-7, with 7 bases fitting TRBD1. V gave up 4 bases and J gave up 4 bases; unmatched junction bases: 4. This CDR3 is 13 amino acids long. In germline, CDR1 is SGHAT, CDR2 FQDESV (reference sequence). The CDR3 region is CASSSWTGYEQYF. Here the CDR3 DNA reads TGTGCCAGCAGCTCTTGGACAGGTTACGAGCAGTACTTC.

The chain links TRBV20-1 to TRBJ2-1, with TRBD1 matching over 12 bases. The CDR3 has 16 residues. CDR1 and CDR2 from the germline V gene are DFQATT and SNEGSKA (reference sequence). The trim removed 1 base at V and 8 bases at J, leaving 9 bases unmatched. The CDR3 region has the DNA TGCAGTGCTAGAGTCCCGGGACAGGGGGCGCGGGATGAGCAGTTCTTC. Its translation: CSARVPGQGARDEQFF.

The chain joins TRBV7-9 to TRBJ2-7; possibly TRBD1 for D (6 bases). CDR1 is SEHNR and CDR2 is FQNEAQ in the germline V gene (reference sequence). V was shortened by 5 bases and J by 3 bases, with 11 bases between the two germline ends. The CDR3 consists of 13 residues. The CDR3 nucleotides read TGTGCCAGCAGCGACTTGGACAGCTACGAGCAGTACTTC. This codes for CASSDLDSYEQYF.

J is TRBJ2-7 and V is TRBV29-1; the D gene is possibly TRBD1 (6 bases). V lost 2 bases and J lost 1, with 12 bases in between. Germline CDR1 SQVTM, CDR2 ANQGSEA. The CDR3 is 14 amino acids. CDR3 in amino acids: CSVEIPGASYEQYF. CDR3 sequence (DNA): TGCAGCGTTGAAATTCCAGGGGCGTCCTACGAGCAGTACTTC.

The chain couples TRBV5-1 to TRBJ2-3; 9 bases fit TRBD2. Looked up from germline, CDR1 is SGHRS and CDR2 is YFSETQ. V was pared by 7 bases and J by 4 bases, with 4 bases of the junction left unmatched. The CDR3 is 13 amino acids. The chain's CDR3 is CASRREGADTQYF. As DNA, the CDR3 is TGCGCCAGCCGGCGGGAGGGCGCAGATACGCAGTATTTT.

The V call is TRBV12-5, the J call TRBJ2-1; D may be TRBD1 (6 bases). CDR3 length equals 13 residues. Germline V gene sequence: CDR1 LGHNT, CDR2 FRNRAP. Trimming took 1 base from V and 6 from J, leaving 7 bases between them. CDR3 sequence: CASGLGGGNEQFF. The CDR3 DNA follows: TGTGCTAGTGGTTTGGGAGGGGGCAATGAGCAGTTCTTC.